These T cell receptor beta chains were read from a single sample in a study of blood T cell repertoires in COVID-19. Produced via immunoSEQ multiplex PCR; TCRdb's table is partial and in-frame only. The table includes under 300,000 clones, roughly 80% detected once. The source material was peripheral blood. All receptors come from a woman aged 18-29 years with acute or convalescent COVID-19. The CDR3 runs from the conserved cysteine through the conserved F or W. Fields, in order: CDR3 protein, clone size, V gene, J gene, D gene. D genes are given only for firm matches. Size is omitted from some rows. Given values are once, few, many or a class for expanded clones.

CASSLGQEKLFF,few,TRBV7-9,TRBJ1-4,.
CASSSADSYNEQFF,.,TRBV27,TRBJ2-1,.
CASSLQGYGYTF,.,TRBV28,TRBJ1-2,.
CASSSTGGEKPQHF,once,TRBV7-2,TRBJ1-5,TRBD1
CASSKGQSTNEKLFF,.,TRBV10-2,TRBJ1-4,.
CASSYSWAGNQPQHF,.,TRBV6-5,TRBJ1-5,.
CASSRGTESPLHF,.,TRBV18,TRBJ1-6,TRBD1
CASGYGTGNYGYTF,few,TRBV27,TRBJ1-2,.
CASSPRPGQPFFYGYTF,.,TRBV7-9,TRBJ1-2,TRBD1
CATSRESVYYGYTF,.,TRBV15,TRBJ1-2,.
CASRDGGGSHNEQFF,.,TRBV2,TRBJ2-1,.
CASSRGTEGTEAFF,.,TRBV5-1,TRBJ1-1,TRBD1
CASSYSTSGPNEQFF,.,TRBV6-2/TRBV6-3,TRBJ2-1,TRBD2
CASSPQTGGNQPQHF,.,TRBV6-5,TRBJ1-5,TRBD1
CASSQTPGLHSTQQYF,.,TRBV27,TRBJ2-7,TRBD2
CASSAETGAFFSRNYGYTF,.,TRBV7-9,TRBJ1-2,TRBD1
CASSNGPPSSYEQYF,.,TRBV28,TRBJ2-7,.
CASSTRPGTGFGNTIYF,.,TRBV28,TRBJ1-3,TRBD1